The 24 T cell receptor beta chains below were found in one sample sequenced in a study of blood T cell repertoires in COVID-19. TCRdb keeps only in-frame clones here, not all; method: immunoSEQ multiplex PCR. The table lists roughly 340,000 clones, roughly 90% of them singletons, with around 2.8% in the top ten. Material for sequencing was peripheral blood. The receptors originated from a woman aged 25 to 39 with COVID-19, enrolled during active disease.

The chain uses TRBV7-9 and TRBJ1-1; D gene unclear. The V gene lost 8 bases and the J gene lost 1 base, with 8 bases spanning the gap. There are 12 residues in the CDR3. CDR1 and CDR2 from the germline V gene are SEHNR and FQNEAQ (reference sequence). The CDR3 loop reads CASGQANTEAFF. The CDR3 DNA reads as TGTGCCAGCGGGCAGGCGAACACTGAAGCTTTCTTT.

The CDR3, as DNA: TGCGCCAGCAGTCAAGCTCAGGGACAGGGAAACACTGAAGCTTTCTTT. This codes for CASSQAQGQGNTEAFF. The chain employs TRBV23-1 and TRBJ1-1, with 9 bases matching TRBD1. TRBV23-1 is an ORF; its function is uncertain. This CDR3 is built from 16 residues. Germline trimming cut 2 bases from V and 2 bases from J; bases unmatched to any gene: 6.

The chain uses TRBV6-5 and TRBJ2-3; 7 bases are shared with TRBD1. V trimming: 4 bases; J trimming: 3 bases; junction bases outside the gene matches: 7. The CDR3 sequence is 15 residues long. From germline, CDR1 is MNHEY and CDR2 SVGAGI. The CDR3 here is CASSWTGSETDTQYF. As DNA, the CDR3 is TGTGCCAGCAGTTGGACAGGATCTGAGACAGATACGCAGTATTTT.

A remark on this clone: The junction shows a germline mismatch at one end, possibly a read error. This rearrangement joins TRBV7-2 to TRBJ1-1; D unresolved. Looked up from germline, CDR1 is SGHTA and CDR2 is FQGNSA. The CDR3 is made up of 11 amino acids. CDR3 region: CASSPPGTTSF. DNA of the CDR3: TGTGCCAGCAGCCCCCCGGGAACGACCTCCTTT.

The V and J genes are TRBV29-1 and TRBJ1-2, with 10 bases identical to TRBD1. Germline CDR1 reads SQVTM; CDR2 reads ANQGSEA. The junction had 9 bases not matched to a gene; V was cut back by 7 bases and J by 7 bases. This CDR3 is 13 amino acids long. CDR3 bases: TGCAGCGCCCTGGGACAGGGGATCGCTGGCTACACCTTC. Translation: CSALGQGIAGYTF.

The chain has TRBV18 and TRBJ1-6; possible D gene TRBD1, 5 bases. The CDR3 length is 14 residues. V was clipped by 6 bases and J by 6 bases, with 12 bases between them. Per the germline V gene, CDR1 is KGHSH and CDR2 is LQKENI. This chain's CDR3 is CASSPDRTNSPLHF. CDR3 sequence (DNA): TGTGCCAGCTCTCCAGACAGAACTAATTCACCCCTCCACTTT.

This clone was counted a few times. This sequence joins TRBV24-1 and TRBJ1-1; D is uncertain. Germline lookup yields CDR1 KGHDR and CDR2 SFDVKD. Between the trimmed V and J ends, which lost 3 bases and 0 bases, there was a span of 16 bases. CDR3 size: 17 residues. The CDR3 DNA follows: TGTGCCACCAGTGATAGCTCTGGGAGCCTCCTGAACACTGAAGCTTTCTTT. Its translation is CATSDSSGSLLNTEAFF.

The chain is built from TRBV24-1 and TRBJ2-1; 7 positions match TRBD1. Germline loops: CDR1 KGHDR, CDR2 SFDVKD. The CDR3 covers 13 residues. The V gene end was trimmed by 3 bases and the J gene end by 8 bases; junction bases not matched to a gene: 3. The CDR3 DNA reads TGTGCCACCAGTGATGTACAGGGGTATGAGCAGTTCTTC. Amino acid sequence: CATSDVQGYEQFF.

The chain uses TRBV5-1 and TRBJ2-7; D not resolved. CDR3 size: 13 residues. Trimming cost V 3 bases and J 5 bases, with 12 bases left between them. From germline, CDR1 is SGHRS and CDR2 YFSETQ. The CDR3 sequence is CASSSVSLHEQYF. The CDR3 region has the DNA TGCGCCAGCAGCTCCGTCAGTTTACACGAGCAGTACTTC.

This sequence joins TRBV6-5 and TRBJ1-6, with 9 bases identical to TRBD1. The CDR3 has 14 amino acids. After removal of 6 bases from V and 8 bases from J, the junction contained 5 bases not matched to a gene. CDR1 is MNHEY, CDR2 SVGAGI, per germline. The CDR3 bases are TGTGCCAGCAGACCGGGACAGGGTGATTCACCCCTCCACTTT. As protein: CASRPGQGDSPLHF.

This clone was picked up a small number of times. The V gene is TRBV7-8, the J gene TRBJ1-1, with TRBD1 as a possible D gene (6 bases). The V end lost 1 base, the J end lost 0 bases, and 12 bases lay between the germline ends. This CDR3 has 16 residues. The germline CDR1 and CDR2 sequences are SGHVS and FQNEAQ. Here the CDR3 DNA reads TGTGCCAGCAGCTTAGTCCAGGGGTGGATGAACACTGAAGCTTTCTTT. This gives the protein CASSLVQGWMNTEAFF. Full variable domain (rest looked up from reference TRBV7-8 and TRBJ1-1): GAGVSQSPRYKVAKRGQDVALRCDPISGHVSLFWYQQALGQGPEFLTYFQNEAQLDKSGLPSDRFFAERPEGSVSTLKIQRTQQEDSAVYLCASSLVQGWMNTEAFFGQGTRLTVV.

V and J are TRBV7-2 and TRBJ2-1, with 9 bases lining up with TRBD2. V shed 2 bases, J shed 1 base, and the junction held 3 bases outside the gene matches. There are 16 residues in the CDR3. In germline, CDR1 is SGHTA, CDR2 FQGNSA. DNA for the CDR3: TGTGCCAGCAGCTTATCTAGCGGGGCTTCCTACAATGAGCAGTTCTTC. The encoded protein is CASSLSSGASYNEQFF.

The chain has TRBV11-2 and TRBJ1-2; weak D call: TRBD1 (6 bases). Germline V gene lookup returns CDR1 SGHAT and CDR2 FQNNGV. Trimming took 5 bases from V and 4 from J, leaving 14 bases between them. CDR3 length: 14 residues. CDR3 DNA sequence: TGTGCCAGCAGCAAACAGGGTCTCTTCTATGGCTACACCTTC. Translating it yields CASSKQGLFYGYTF.

V usage is TRBV5-1 and J usage is TRBJ2-7, with D possibly matching TRBD1 (6 bases). CDR1 is SGHRS, CDR2 YFSETQ, per germline. The CDR3 extends over 14 amino acids. V lost 4 bases and J 0 bases, leaving 11 bases between the germline ends. The chain's CDR3 is CASSPGTNSYEQYF. CDR3 DNA: TGCGCCAGCAGCCCCGGGACAAACTCCTACGAGCAGTACTTC.

The genes are TRBV19 and TRBJ2-2, with D perhaps TRBD2 (6 bases). Germline CDR1 and CDR2: LNHDA and SQIVND (reference sequence). The CDR3 extends over 17 amino acids. V lost 4 bases, J lost 4 bases, and 19 bases lay in between. The CDR3 sequence: CASSSSRRGSGTGELFF. CDR3 sequence (DNA): TGTGCCAGTAGTAGTAGTAGGAGGGGTTCGGGCACCGGGGAGCTGTTTTTT.

The gene calls are TRBV24-1 and TRBJ2-1; maybe TRBD2 (5 bases). CDR1 is KGHDR, CDR2 SFDVKD, per germline. This CDR3 spans 13 amino acids. V lost 4 bases and J lost 9, with 12 bases in between. The CDR3 sequence is CATSDPTIAEQFF. The DNA for the CDR3 is TGTGCCACCAGTGACCCGACTATTGCTGAGCAGTTCTTC.

The chain recombines TRBV5-1 with TRBJ2-3, with TRBD1 as a possible D gene (6 bases). CDR1 and CDR2 (germline): SGHRS, YFSETQ. This CDR3 is built from 15 residues. The V end lost 2 bases, the J end lost 2 bases, and 12 bases lay between the germline ends. CDR3 amino acids: CASSLTGKPTDTQYF. The CDR3 DNA is TGCGCCAGCAGCTTAACAGGGAAACCCACAGATACGCAGTATTTT. Full variable domain (remainder filled in from reference TRBV5-1 and TRBJ2-3): KAGVTQTPRYLIKTRGQQVTLSCSPISGHRSVSWYQQTPGQGLQFLFEYFSETQRNKGNFPGRFSGRQFSNSRSEMNVSTLELGDSALYLCASSLTGKPTDTQYFGPGTRLTVL.

V and J are TRBV7-9 and TRBJ2-5; no definite D call. V lost 5 bases, J lost 2 bases, and 12 bases lay in between. CDR3 length equals 14 residues. From germline, CDR1 is SEHNR and CDR2 FQNEAQ (reference sequence). CDR3 region: CASSTVQEQETQYF. In DNA, the CDR3 is TGTGCCAGCAGCACCGTTCAGGAACAAGAGACCCAGTACTTC.

This chain uses TRBV4-3 with TRBJ2-1; D possibly corresponds to TRBD2 (5 bases). Deletions cut 0 bases from V and 8 bases from J, with 11 bases between. There are 14 residues in the CDR3. Germline CDR1 and CDR2: LGHNA and YSLEER. The CDR3 nucleotides read TGCGCCAGCAGCCAAGAGTTGGCGGGCGATGAGCAGTTCTTC. It encodes CASSQELAGDEQFF.

This chain joins TRBV6-5 and TRBJ2-7; 13 positions agree with TRBD2. The CDR3 is 15 residues long. Germline V CDR1 and CDR2: MNHEY, SVGAGI. V gave up 8 bases and J gave up 2 bases; unmatched junction bases: 6. In DNA form, the CDR3 reads TGTGCCAGCGAAACCGGGACTAGCGGGACCTACGAGCAGTACTTC. Protein: CASETGTSGTYEQYF.

This rearrangement joins TRBV2 to TRBJ2-1, with 15 bases identical to TRBD2. The V segment lost 6 bases and the J segment 0 bases; nucleotides outside the gene matches: 6. Germline loops: CDR1 SNHLY, CDR2 FYNNEI. There are 18 residues in the CDR3. This chain's CDR3 is CASSPGTSGGSSYNEQFF. CDR3 in DNA: TGTGCCAGCAGCCCCGGGACTAGCGGGGGGAGCTCCTACAATGAGCAGTTCTTC.

The chain carries TRBV5-1 and TRBJ2-3, with 8 bases fitting TRBD1. Germline CDR1 SGHRS, CDR2 YFSETQ. The CDR3 loop spans 16 amino acids. The V gene end was trimmed by 4 bases and the J gene end by 6 bases; junction bases not matched to a gene: 13. The CDR3 DNA reads TGCGCCAGCAGCATCTGGACAGGGAAGAATCCGGATACGCAGTATTTT. It translates to CASSIWTGKNPDTQYF.

The J gene is TRBJ2-6, the V gene TRBV19, with 11 bases aligning to TRBD1. Unmatched junction bases numbered 19, after V lost 7 bases and J lost 2 bases. Germline V gene data show CDR1 as LNHDA and CDR2 as SQIVND (reference sequence). The CDR3 length is 21 residues. DNA for the CDR3: TGTGCCAGTATGGCCCCCTTATTGGACAGGGGGCAGGGGCCTGGGGCCAACGTCCTGACTTTC. This codes for CASMAPLLDRGQGPGANVLTF. The whole variable domain, filled in from reference TRBV19 and TRBJ2-6, reads DGGITQSPKYLFRKEGQNVTLSCEQNLNHDAMYWYRQDPGQGLRLIYYSQIVNDFQKGDIAEGYSVSREKKESFPLTVTSAQKNPTAFYLCASMAPLLDRGQGPGANVLTFGAGSRLTVL.

This chain joins TRBV4-1 and TRBJ1-6; TRBD1 aligns across 9 bases. CDR1 and CDR2 from the germline V gene are MGHRA and YSYEKL. The CDR3 has 16 amino acids. Trimming at V came to 1 base and at J to 9 bases, leaving 7 bases not matched to a gene. In DNA, the CDR3 is TGCGCCAGCAGCCAAGGGGCCGGGACAGGGTTTTCACCCCTCCACTTT. Translation gives CASSQGAGTGFSPLHF.